What follows are 22 T cell receptor beta chains derived from one specimen sequenced in a study of blood T cells in healthy people across ages. With a J-beta primer mix and a sample-barcoded 5' primer, a second PCR ran about 6 to 11 cycles. TCRdb recomputed calls from the 5' RACE reads with MiXCR, one row per CDR3 protein. Among 870,000 or so distinct CDR3 sequences listed, 25% to 35% were seen once. The sequenced sample consisted of blood. The source is an elderly woman in good health.

Many counts were recorded for this clonotype. V usage is TRBV5-1 and J usage is TRBJ2-3; the D is unclear. The CDR3 is made up of 14 amino acids. V lost 4 bases and J 7 bases, leaving 16 bases between the germline ends. The germline V gene encodes CDR1 SGHRS and CDR2 YFSETQ. DNA for the CDR3: TGCGCCAGCAGCACCTCAACGCCAGCGAATACGCAGTATTTT. Residues: CASSTSTPANTQYF. The full variable domain, its missing parts supplied by reference TRBV5-1 and TRBJ2-3, is KAGVTQTPRYLIKTRGQQVTLSCSPISGHRSVSWYQQTPGQGLQFLFEYFSETQRNKGNFPGRFSGRQFSNSRSEMNVSTLELGDSALYLCASSTSTPANTQYFGPGTRLTVL.

This chain connects TRBV19 to TRBJ1-1, with D maybe TRBD1 (5 bases). Per germline, CDR1 LNHDA and CDR2 SQIVND (reference sequence). Trimming removed 3 bases at V and 0 bases at J, with 8 bases between. This CDR3 region has 14 residues. CDR3 protein: CASSIGRVNTEAFF. CDR3 DNA: TGTGCCAGTAGTATCGGCAGGGTGAACACTGAAGCTTTCTTT.

A note on this clonotype: A much larger clone lies a single base off, so this may be a read error. This sequence joins TRBV7-9 and TRBJ2-3, with TRBD1 matching over 10 bases. The CDR3 covers 15 residues. Germline CDR1 is SEHNR and CDR2 is FQNEAQ (reference sequence). The DNA of the CDR3 is TGTGCCAGCGGATCAGGGACAGGGGCCACAGGTACGCAGTATTTT. Its translation: CASGSGTGATGTQYF.

This clonotype was found once. Its ends do not fully match the called genes, so a read error is possible. The rearrangement links TRBV9 to TRBJ2-3, with D hard to call. CDR1 and CDR2 from the germline V gene are SGDLS and YYNGEE. This CDR3 has 12 residues. The CDR3 protein is CACSVSTDTQYF. The CDR3, as DNA: TGTGCCTGCAGCGTATCCACAGATACGCAGTATTTT.

This clonotype was seen only a few times. The rearrangement links TRBV9 to TRBJ1-2, with TRBD1 matching 8 bases. The CDR3 contains 15 residues. V trimming: 6 bases; J trimming: 4 bases; junction bases outside the gene matches: 11. The germline V gene has CDR1 SGDLS and CDR2 YYNGEE. The CDR3 sequence is CASTEGQVMSYGYTF. CDR3 nucleotide sequence: TGTGCCAGCACCGAGGGACAGGTGATGAGCTATGGCTACACCTTC.

This clonotype appeared a few times. This chain connects TRBV28 to TRBJ1-2; the match to TRBD1 covers 8 bases. Per the germline V gene, CDR1 is MDHEN and CDR2 is SYDVKM. J was trimmed by 4 bases and V by 10 bases; bases with no gene match: 11. This CDR3 is built from 14 residues. For the CDR3, the DNA is TGTGCCACGAAACCCGGGACAGGCGCCTATGGCTACACCTTC. Encoded protein: CATKPGTGAYGYTF.

Many counts were recorded for this clonotype. This rearrangement joins TRBV20-1 to TRBJ1-5; tentatively, D is TRBD1 (6 bases). The length of the CDR3 is 16 residues. Trimming left V 1 base short and J 3 bases short, with 16 bases between. Germline assignment: CDR1 DFQATT and CDR2 SNEGSKA (reference sequence). The CDR3 region has the DNA TGCAGTGCTAGAGTAGGGGGTCAGGGCGTCAATCAGCCCCAGCATTTT. Translation gives CSARVGGQGVNQPQHF.

Of note for this clonotype: One base away lies a much larger clone, so this may be a sequencing read error. The rearrangement joins TRBV11-3 to TRBJ2-1; 11 bases fit TRBD2. The J segment lost 8 bases and the V segment lost 0 bases, leaving 6 bases of the junction unmatched. The CDR3 runs to 16 residues. CDR1 and CDR2 from the germline V gene are SGHNT and YENEEA. CDR3 amino acids: CASSLESSGGYDEQFF. Here the CDR3 DNA reads TGTGCCAGCAGCTTAGAGTCTAGCGGGGGGTACGATGAGCAGTTCTTC. Drawing the rest from reference TRBV11-3 and TRBJ2-1, the complete variable domain is EAGVVQSPRYKIIEKKQPVAFWCNPISGHNTLYWYLQNLGQGPELLIRYENEEAVDDSQLPKDRFSAERLKGVDSTLKIQPAELGDSAVYLCASSLESSGGYDEQFFGPGTRLTVL.

This clonotype occurred many times. The chain has TRBV12-3 or TRBV12-4 and TRBJ2-7, with no clear D. The CDR3 covers 11 residues. Trimming removed 4 bases from V and 5 bases from J, with 6 bases in between. Written as DNA, the CDR3 is TGTGCCAGCAGTTCCCTCCACGAGCAGTACTTC. Translation: CASSSLHEQYF.

This clonotype came up a few times. CDR3 in DNA: TGTGCCAGCAGCGTAGATCATCGTTCACCCCTCCACTTT. This gives the protein CASSVDHRSPLHF. V usage is TRBV9 and J usage is TRBJ1-6; D remains ambiguous. The CDR3 sequence is 13 residues long. V lost 0 bases and J lost 9, with 7 bases in between. Germline CDR1 is SGDLS and CDR2 is YYNGEE.

This clonotype was recorded many times. The chain carries TRBV18 and TRBJ2-1; D might be TRBD1 or TRBD2, each matching 5 bases. Germline V gene data show CDR1 as KGHSH and CDR2 as LQKENI. This CDR3 spans 16 amino acids. The germline V and J ends were trimmed by 3 bases and 1 base, with 13 bases remaining between them. The CDR3 reads CASSPPGTASYNEQFF. As DNA, the CDR3 is TGTGCCAGCTCACCCCCCGGGACGGCTTCCTACAATGAGCAGTTCTTC.

This clonotype was observed at least ten times. One end of the junction is discordant with germline, which a read error may explain. The chain combines TRBV7-2 with TRBJ2-1, with D perhaps TRBD1 or TRBD2 (5 bases each). CDR1 and CDR2 from the germline V gene are SGHTA and FQGNSA. The length of the CDR3 is 13 residues. This chain's CDR3 is CASSPGRSNEQFF. As DNA, the CDR3 is TGTGCCAGCAGCCCGGGACGTAGCAATGAACAGTTCTTC.

The CDR3 is CASSLATGGSYGYTF. CDR3 nucleotides: TGCGCCAGCAGCTTGGCCACAGGGGGTAGCTATGGCTACACCTTC. The chain has TRBV5-1 and TRBJ1-2; 8 bases match TRBD1. With V trimmed by 0 bases and J by 4 bases, 5 bases remained unmatched. The V gene's germline CDR1 is SGHRS and CDR2 YFSETQ. The CDR3 consists of 15 residues.

J is TRBJ2-2 and V is TRBV6-1, with D tentatively TRBD1 (6 bases). The CDR3 consists of 17 residues. Germline values: CDR1 MNHNS, CDR2 SASEGT. Trimming removed 6 bases from V and 4 bases from J, with 21 bases in between. The CDR3 protein is CASSSNLYRVRTGELFF. CDR3 in DNA: TGTGCCAGCAGCTCGAATCTTTACAGGGTACGCACCGGGGAGCTGTTTTTT.

At least ten counts were recorded for this clonotype. The chain has TRBV11-2 and TRBJ2-5; D gene ambiguous. Deletions cut 1 base from V and 4 bases from J, with 10 bases between. The CDR3 runs 14 residues. The germline CDR1 and CDR2 sequences are SGHAT and FQNNGV. The CDR3, as DNA: TGTGCCAGCAGCTTAGCCGGGCTCCTAGAGACCCAGTACTTC. Residues: CASSLAGLLETQYF.

This clonotype showed up many times. The chain couples TRBV4-1 to TRBJ1-2; TRBD1 aligns across 9 bases. The CDR3 runs to 16 residues. CDR1 and CDR2 (germline): MGHRA, YSYEKL. Unmatched junction bases numbered 9, after V lost 0 bases and J lost 7 bases. CDR3 sequence reads: CASSQDRQGVSGGYTF. The CDR3 DNA reads as TGCGCCAGCAGCCAAGATCGACAGGGGGTTTCTGGTGGCTACACCTTC.

There are many counts of this clonotype. The chain recombines TRBV20-1 with TRBJ2-7, with 7 bases lining up with TRBD1. The J segment lost 4 bases and the V segment lost 1 base, leaving 7 bases of the junction unmatched. The germline V gene encodes CDR1 DFQATT and CDR2 SNEGSKA (reference sequence). The CDR3 spans 14 residues. The CDR3 DNA sequence: TGCAGTGCTAGAGTCGGAACAGGGGTTTACGAGCAGTACTTC. This encodes CSARVGTGVYEQYF.

This clonotype was seen more than once but under ten times. A much larger clone lies a single base off, so this may be a read error. The chain combines TRBV12-3 or TRBV12-4 with TRBJ1-2; no clear D gene. The CDR3 spans 13 residues. The CDR3 here is CASSWTPNCGYTF. For the CDR3, the DNA is TGTGCCAGCAGTTGGACTCCTAACTGTGGCTACACCTTC.

This chain's CDR3 is CASSNYRGLTDVQYF. The CDR3 nucleotides are TGTGCCAGCAGTAATTACAGGGGGCTGACAGATGTGCAGTATTTT. The chain joins TRBV12-3 or TRBV12-4 to TRBJ2-3, with TRBD1 identical over 9 bases. CDR3 length equals 15 residues. V was clipped by 5 bases and J by 11 bases; unmatched bases: 14.

This chain uses TRBV6-6 with TRBJ1-1; TRBD1 aligns across 7 bases. Per germline, CDR1 MNHNY and CDR2 SVGAGI (reference sequence). V shed 2 bases, J shed 0 bases, and the junction held 3 bases outside the gene matches. The CDR3 is made up of 15 amino acids. The CDR3 nucleotides read TGTGCCAGCAGTTACACCGGACAGGTGAACACTGAAGCTTTCTTT. This translates into CASSYTGQVNTEAFF.

This clonotype was found many times. The chain joins TRBV12-3 or TRBV12-4 to TRBJ2-1; the match to TRBD2 covers 8 bases. The CDR3 is 14 amino acids. Germline trimming cut 6 bases from V and 7 bases from J; bases unmatched to any gene: 8. The CDR3 loop is CASSPPGLVNEQFF. CDR3 coding DNA: TGTGCCAGCAGCCCGCCGGGACTAGTGAATGAGCAGTTCTTC.

The table lists this clonotype with many counts. The J gene is TRBJ1-5, the V gene TRBV6-6, with TRBD1 as a possible D gene (6 bases). Germline CDR1 is MNHNY and CDR2 is SVGAGI (reference sequence). This CDR3 is built from 16 residues. V dropped 6 bases and J dropped 7 bases, with 22 bases sitting between them. CDR3 nucleotide sequence: TGTGCCAGCAGAAAAAGGACAGTTCCGTTTGGACAGCCCCAGCATTTT. Amino acids: CASRKRTVPFGQPQHF.